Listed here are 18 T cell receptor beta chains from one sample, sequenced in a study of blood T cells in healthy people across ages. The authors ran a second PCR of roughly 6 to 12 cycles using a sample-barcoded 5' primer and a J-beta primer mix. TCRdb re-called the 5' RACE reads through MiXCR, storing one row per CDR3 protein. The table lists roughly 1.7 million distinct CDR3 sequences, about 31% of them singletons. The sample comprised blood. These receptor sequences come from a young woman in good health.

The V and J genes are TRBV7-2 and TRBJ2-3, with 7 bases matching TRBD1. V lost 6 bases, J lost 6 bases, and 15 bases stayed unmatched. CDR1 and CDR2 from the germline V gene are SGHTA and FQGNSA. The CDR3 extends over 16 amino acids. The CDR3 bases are TGTGCCAGCAGGTTGGTCGGACAGGCCGCATGGGATACGCAGTATTTT. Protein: CASRLVGQAAWDTQYF.

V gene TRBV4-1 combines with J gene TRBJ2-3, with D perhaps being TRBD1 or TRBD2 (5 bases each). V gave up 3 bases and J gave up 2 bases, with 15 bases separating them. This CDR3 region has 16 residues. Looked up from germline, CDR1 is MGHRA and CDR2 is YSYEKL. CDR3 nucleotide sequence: TGCGCCAGCAGCCAGGGGACCATAACAGACACAGATACGCAGTATTTT. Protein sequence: CASSQGTITDTDTQYF.

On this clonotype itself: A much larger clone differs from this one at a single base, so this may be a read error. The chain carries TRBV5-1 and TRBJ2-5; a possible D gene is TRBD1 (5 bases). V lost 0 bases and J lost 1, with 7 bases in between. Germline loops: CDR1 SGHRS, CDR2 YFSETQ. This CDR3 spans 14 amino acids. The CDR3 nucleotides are TGCGCCAGCAGCTTGGGACAGTGCCAAGAGACCCAGTACTTC. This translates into CASSLGQCQETQYF.

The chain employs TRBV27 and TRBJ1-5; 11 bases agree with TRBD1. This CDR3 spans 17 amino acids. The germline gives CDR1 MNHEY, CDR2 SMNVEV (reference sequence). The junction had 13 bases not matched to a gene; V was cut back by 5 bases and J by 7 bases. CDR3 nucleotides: TGTGCCAGCAGTCCAACCATCGGGACAGGGGGTGTACAGCCCCAGCATTTT. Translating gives CASSPTIGTGGVQPQHF.

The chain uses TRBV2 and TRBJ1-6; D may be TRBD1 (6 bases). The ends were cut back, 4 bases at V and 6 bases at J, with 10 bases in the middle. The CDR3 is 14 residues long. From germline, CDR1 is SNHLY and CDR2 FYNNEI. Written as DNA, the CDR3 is TGTGCCAGCAGTGCGGACAGTAGTAATTCACCCCTCCACTTT. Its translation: CASSADSSNSPLHF.

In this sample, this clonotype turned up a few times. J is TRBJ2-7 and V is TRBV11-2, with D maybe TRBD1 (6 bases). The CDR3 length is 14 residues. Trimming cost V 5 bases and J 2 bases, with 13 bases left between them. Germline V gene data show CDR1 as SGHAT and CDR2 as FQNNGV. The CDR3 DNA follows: TGTGCCAGCAGCGAGCCTGCAGGGGCCTACGAGCAGTACTTC. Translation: CASSEPAGAYEQYF. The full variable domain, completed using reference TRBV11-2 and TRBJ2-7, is EAGVAQSPRYKIIEKRQSVAFWCNPISGHATLYWYQQILGQGPKLLIQFQNNGVVDDSQLPKDRFSAERLKGVDSTLKIQPAKLEDSAVYLCASSEPAGAYEQYFGPGTRLTVT.

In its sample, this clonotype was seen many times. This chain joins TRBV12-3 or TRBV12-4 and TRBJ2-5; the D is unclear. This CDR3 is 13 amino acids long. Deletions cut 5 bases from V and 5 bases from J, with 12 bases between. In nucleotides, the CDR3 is TGTGCCAGCAGTAACGACAAGACGGAGACCCAGTACTTC. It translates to CASSNDKTETQYF.

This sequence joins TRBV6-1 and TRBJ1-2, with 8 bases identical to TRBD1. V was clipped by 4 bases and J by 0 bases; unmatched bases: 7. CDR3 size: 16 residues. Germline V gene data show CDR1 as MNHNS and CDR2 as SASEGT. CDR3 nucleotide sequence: TGTGCCAGCAGTGCGGGACAGGAAAATCCTAACTATGGCTACACCTTC. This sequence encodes CASSAGQENPNYGYTF.

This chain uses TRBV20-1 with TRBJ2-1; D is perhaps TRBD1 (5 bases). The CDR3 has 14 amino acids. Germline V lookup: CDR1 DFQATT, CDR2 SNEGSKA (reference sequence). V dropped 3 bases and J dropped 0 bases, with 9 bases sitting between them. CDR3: CSARDISSYNEQFF. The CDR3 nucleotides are TGCAGTGCTAGGGACATTAGCTCCTACAATGAGCAGTTCTTC.

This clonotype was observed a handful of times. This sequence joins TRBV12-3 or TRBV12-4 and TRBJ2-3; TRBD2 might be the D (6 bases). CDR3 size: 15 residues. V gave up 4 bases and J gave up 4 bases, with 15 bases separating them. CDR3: CASSSGTVGADTQYF. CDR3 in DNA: TGTGCCAGCAGTTCCGGGACTGTGGGGGCAGATACGCAGTATTTT.

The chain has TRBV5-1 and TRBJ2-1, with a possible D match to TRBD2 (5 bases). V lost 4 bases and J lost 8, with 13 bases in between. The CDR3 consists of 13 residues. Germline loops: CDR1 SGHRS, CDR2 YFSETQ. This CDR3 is CASSPASRDEQFF. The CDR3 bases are TGCGCCAGCAGCCCCGCTAGCAGAGATGAGCAGTTCTTC.

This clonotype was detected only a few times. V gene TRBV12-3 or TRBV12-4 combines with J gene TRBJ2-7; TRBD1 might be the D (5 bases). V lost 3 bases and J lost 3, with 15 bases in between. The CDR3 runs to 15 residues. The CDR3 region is CASSLKRGPFYEQYF. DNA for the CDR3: TGTGCCAGCAGTTTGAAAAGGGGTCCTTTCTACGAGCAGTACTTC.

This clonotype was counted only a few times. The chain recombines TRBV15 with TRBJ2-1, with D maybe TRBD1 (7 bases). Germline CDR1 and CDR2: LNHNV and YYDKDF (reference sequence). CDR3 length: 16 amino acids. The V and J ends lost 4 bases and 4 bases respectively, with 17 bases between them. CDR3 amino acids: CATSTESRGVYNEQFF. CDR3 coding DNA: TGTGCCACCAGCACAGAGTCCAGGGGGGTATACAATGAGCAGTTCTTC.

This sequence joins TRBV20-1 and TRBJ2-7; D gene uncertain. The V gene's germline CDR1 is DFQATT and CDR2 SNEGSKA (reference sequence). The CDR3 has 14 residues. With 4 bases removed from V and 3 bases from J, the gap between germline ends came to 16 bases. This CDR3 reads CSATIRARNYEQYF. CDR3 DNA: TGCAGTGCTACAATTCGGGCCAGGAACTACGAGCAGTACTTC.

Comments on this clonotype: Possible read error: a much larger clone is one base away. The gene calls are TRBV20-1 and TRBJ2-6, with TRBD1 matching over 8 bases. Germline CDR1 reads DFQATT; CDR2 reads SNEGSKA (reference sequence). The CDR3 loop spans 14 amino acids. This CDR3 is CSAAGGAGANVRTF. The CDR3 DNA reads TGCAGTGCTGCAGGGGGCGCCGGGGCCAACGTCCGGACTTTC.

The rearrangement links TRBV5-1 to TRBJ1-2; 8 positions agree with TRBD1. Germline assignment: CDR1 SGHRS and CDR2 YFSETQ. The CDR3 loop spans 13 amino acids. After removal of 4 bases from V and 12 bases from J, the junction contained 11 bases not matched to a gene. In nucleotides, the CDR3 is TGCGCCAGCAGCATCCAGGGGGCAGGGGGCGACACCTTC. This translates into CASSIQGAGGDTF.

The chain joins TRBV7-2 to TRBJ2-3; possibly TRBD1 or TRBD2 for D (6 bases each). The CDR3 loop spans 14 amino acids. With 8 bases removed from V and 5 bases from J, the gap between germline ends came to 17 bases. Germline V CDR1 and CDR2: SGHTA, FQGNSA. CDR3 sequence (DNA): TGTGCCAGCTTCAGGGGCGGGGCGGGAGATACGCAGTATTTT. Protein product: CASFRGGAGDTQYF. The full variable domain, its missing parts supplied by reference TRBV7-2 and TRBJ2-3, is GAGVSQSPSNKVTEKGKDVELRCDPISGHTALYWYRQSLGQGLEFLIYFQGNSAPDKSGLPSDRFSAERTGGSVSTLTIQRTQQEDSAVYLCASFRGGAGDTQYFGPGTRLTVL.

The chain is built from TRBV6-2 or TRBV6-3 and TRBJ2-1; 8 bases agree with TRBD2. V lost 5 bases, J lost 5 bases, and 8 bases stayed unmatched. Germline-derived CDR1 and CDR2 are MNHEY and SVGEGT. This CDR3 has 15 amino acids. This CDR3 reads CASSTSSGPHNEQFF. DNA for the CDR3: TGTGCCAGCAGTACCTCTAGCGGGCCACACAATGAGCAGTTCTTC.